Here is one T cell receptor beta chain with its context. The sample comes from a study of T cells in localized non-small cell lung cancer. Profiled with immunoSEQ multiplex PCR; TCRdb holds only in-frame clones, not every one. Among 1,700 or so clones listed, under 30% were seen once. Germline CDR1 reads MGHDK; CDR2 reads SYGVNS. The length of the CDR3 is 15 residues. Trimming at V came to 3 bases and at J to 8 bases, leaving 7 bases not matched to a gene. This clonotype originated in a female donor of 60 years or more with stage II squamous cell lung carcinoma. Sample: normal lung tissue next to the tumor, taken before any cancer treatment. The chain combines TRBV25-1 with TRBJ1-2, with 12 bases that match TRBD1. CDR3 bases: TGTGCCAGCAGTGATCCGGGACAGGGGGCTGTAGGCTACACCTTC. Translation gives CASSDPGQGAVGYTF.